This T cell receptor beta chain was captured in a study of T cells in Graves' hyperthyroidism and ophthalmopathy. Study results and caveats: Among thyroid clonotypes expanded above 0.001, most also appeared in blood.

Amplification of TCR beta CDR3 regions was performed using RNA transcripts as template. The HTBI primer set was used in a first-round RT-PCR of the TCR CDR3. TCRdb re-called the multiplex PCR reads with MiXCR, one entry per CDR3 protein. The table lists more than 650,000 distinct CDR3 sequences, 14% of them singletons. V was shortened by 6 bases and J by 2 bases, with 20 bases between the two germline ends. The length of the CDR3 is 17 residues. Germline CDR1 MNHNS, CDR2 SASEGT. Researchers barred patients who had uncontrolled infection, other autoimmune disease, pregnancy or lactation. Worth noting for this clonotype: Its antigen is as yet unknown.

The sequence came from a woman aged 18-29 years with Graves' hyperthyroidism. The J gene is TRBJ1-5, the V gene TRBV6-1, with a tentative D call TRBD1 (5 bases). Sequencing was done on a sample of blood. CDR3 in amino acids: CASSRGDQGGGNQPQHF. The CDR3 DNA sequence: TGTGCCAGCAGCCGCGGGGATCAGGGAGGGGGCAATCAGCCCCAGCATTTT.